This T cell receptor beta chain comes out of a study of technical replicates of blood from a few donors. CDR3 length equals 13 residues. Germline V gene sequence: CDR1 SGDLS, CDR2 YYNGEE. The V and J ends lost 5 bases and 4 bases, in that order; junction bases with no gene match: 5. Using immunoSEQ multiplex PCR, the repertoire was profiled, and TCRdb retains in-frame clones only, with some absent. This sample has about 97,000 clones, with about 95% found just once. This sequence joins TRBV9 and TRBJ1-2; 7 bases align to TRBD1. The sample taken for sequencing was T cells isolated from PBMCs. The receptor comes from a human donor in good health. CDR3 sequence reads: CASREQGSYGYTF. CDR3 coding DNA: TGTGCCAGCAGAGAACAGGGGTCCTATGGCTACACCTTC.